The rows below give T cell receptor beta chains drawn from one sample of a study of cytotoxic CD8 clonotypes in ibrutinib-treated CLL. Method: immunoSEQ multiplex PCR; TCRdb's copy keeps in-frame clones and lacks some. Of 250,000 or so clones listed, roughly 70% are singletons. The sequencing here drew on PBMCs, taken after 24 months of ibrutinib treatment. These receptors all come from a human donor with chronic lymphocytic leukemia. CDR3s leave out the opening cysteine and the closing phenylalanine or tryptophan.

CDR3: ASSARDYGNTIY; J: TRBJ1-3; V: TRBV9
CDR3: ATSSRWWEKLF; J: TRBJ1-4; V: TRBV15
CDR3: ASSYSGLAANYGYT; J: TRBJ1-2; V: TRBV6-5
CDR3: ASSLLPPDTQY; J: TRBJ2-3; V: TRBV27
CDR3: ATRVWGDSNQPQH; J: TRBJ1-5; V: TRBV6-1
CDR3: ASSEAVSPTGELF; J: TRBJ2-2; V: TRBV2
CDR3: ASSLAGEYNEQF; J: TRBJ2-1; V: TRBV7-7
CDR3: AQEGTSKTNEQF; J: TRBJ2-1; V: TRBV7-9
CDR3: ASSSMWVTLSYNEQF; J: TRBJ2-1; V: TRBV11-1
CDR3: ASSPLGVDTEAF; J: TRBJ1-1; V: TRBV7-9
CDR3: ASSLARTFGTDTQY; J: TRBJ2-3; V: TRBV7-9
CDR3: ASSSTDGTGVSEQY; J: TRBJ2-7; V: TRBV5-1
CDR3: ASSLPMAGKNTEAF; J: TRBJ1-1; V: TRBV9
CDR3: ASSFENLNYGYT; J: TRBJ1-2; V: TRBV5-1
CDR3: ASTPDRKGKQPQH; J: TRBJ1-5; V: TRBV28